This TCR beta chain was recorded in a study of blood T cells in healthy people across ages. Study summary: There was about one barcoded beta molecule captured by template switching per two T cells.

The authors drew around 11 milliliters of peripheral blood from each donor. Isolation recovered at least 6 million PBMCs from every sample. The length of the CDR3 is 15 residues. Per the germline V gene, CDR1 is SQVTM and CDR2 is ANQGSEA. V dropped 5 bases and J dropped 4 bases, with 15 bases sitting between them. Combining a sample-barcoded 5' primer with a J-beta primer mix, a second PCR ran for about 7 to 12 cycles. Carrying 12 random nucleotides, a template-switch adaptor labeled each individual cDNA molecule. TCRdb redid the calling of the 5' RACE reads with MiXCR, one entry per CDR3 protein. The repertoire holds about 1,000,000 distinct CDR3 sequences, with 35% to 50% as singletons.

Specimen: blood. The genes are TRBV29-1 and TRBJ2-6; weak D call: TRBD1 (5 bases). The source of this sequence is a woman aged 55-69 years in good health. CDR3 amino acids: CSVFQGWRGANVLTF. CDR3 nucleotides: TGCAGCGTTTTTCAGGGTTGGAGAGGGGCCAACGTCCTGACTTTC.